This record covers a single T cell receptor (beta chain). This specimen includes other DNA sequences encoding the same CDR3. In the authors' methods: For nucleated cells, counts were estimated from reference gene primer amplification. TCRdb keeps only in-frame clones here, not all; method: immunoSEQ multiplex PCR. Clone size and V and J calls were adopted from that table, with D and trimming inferred from the DNA. The data show more than 150,000 clones, more than 75% seen once. The data are from a study of blood T cell repertoires in COVID-19. Across the whole study: There were acute and convalescent COVID-19 samples, and they came from the United States, Italy and Spain. Sample material is recorded as cDNA or gDNA derived from T cells, B-cell-depleted T cells, or PBMCs.

Germline V gene lookup returns CDR1 MNHEY and CDR2 SMNVEV (reference sequence). The V end was cut by 4 bases, the J end by 3 bases, with 7 bases between. This CDR3 is built from 12 residues. This TCR came from a man aged 35 to 55 with active or convalescent COVID-19. The chain joins TRBV27 to TRBJ2-7; TRBD1 might be the D (6 bases). The sample taken for sequencing was peripheral blood. CDR3 residues: CASSSQGYEQYF. Here the CDR3 DNA reads TGTGCCAGCAGTTCACAGGGCTACGAGCAGTACTTC.